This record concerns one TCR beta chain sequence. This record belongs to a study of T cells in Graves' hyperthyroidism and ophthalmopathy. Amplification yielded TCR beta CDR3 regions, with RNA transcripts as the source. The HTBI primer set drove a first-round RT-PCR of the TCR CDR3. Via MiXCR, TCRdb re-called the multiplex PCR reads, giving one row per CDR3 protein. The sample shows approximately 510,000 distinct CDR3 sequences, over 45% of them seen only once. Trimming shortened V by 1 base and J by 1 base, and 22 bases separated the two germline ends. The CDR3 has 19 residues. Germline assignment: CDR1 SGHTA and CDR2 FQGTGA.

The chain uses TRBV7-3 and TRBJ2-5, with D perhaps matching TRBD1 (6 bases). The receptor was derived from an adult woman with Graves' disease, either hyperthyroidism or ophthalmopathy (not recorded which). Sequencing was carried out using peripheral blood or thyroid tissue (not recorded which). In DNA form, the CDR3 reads TGTGCCAGCAGCTTAAGGCCAGGGGAATTAGCATTTCGCCAAGAGACCCAGTACTTC. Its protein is CASSLRPGELAFRQETQYF. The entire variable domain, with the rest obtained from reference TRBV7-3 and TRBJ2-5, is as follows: GAGVSQTPSNKVTEKGKYVELRCDPISGHTALYWYRQSLGQGPEFLIYFQGTGAADDSGLPNDRFFAVRPEGSVSTLKIQRTERGDSAVYLCASSLRPGELAFRQETQYFGPGTRLLVL.